The 10 T cell receptor beta chains in this list originate from one sample, sequenced in a study of blood T cell repertoires in COVID-19. The method was immunoSEQ multiplex PCR; TCRdb's version includes in-frame clones alone and lacks a portion of them. The sample contains about 140,000 clones, 75% to 90% of which appear only once. Sequenced sample: peripheral blood. The receptors derive from a woman aged 80 or over with acute or convalescent COVID-19.

The chain has TRBV24-1 and TRBJ1-2, with 11 bases matching TRBD1. Trimming at V came to 11 bases and at J to 4 bases, leaving 8 bases not matched to a gene. This CDR3 has 14 residues. In germline, CDR1 is KGHDR, CDR2 SFDVKD. The CDR3: CAIVGDRGGYGYTF. The CDR3 DNA reads TGTGCCATTGTCGGGGACAGGGGGGGCTATGGCTACACCTTC.

This chain uses TRBV7-3 with TRBJ2-1, with TRBD2 identical over 10 bases. V shed 0 bases and J 3 bases; nucleotides not matched to a gene: 2. The CDR3 is made up of 16 amino acids. CDR1 SGHTA and CDR2 FQGTGA come from the germline V gene. CDR3 sequence (DNA): TGTGCCAGCAGCTTAACAAGACTAGCGGGCTACAATGAGCAGTTCTTC. It specifies CASSLTRLAGYNEQFF.

J is TRBJ2-7 and V is TRBV29-1, with D tentatively TRBD2 (6 bases). Germline V gene data show CDR1 as SQVTM and CDR2 as ANQGSEA. Trimming took 6 bases from V and 1 from J, leaving 13 bases between them. The CDR3 sequence is 13 residues long. The CDR3 protein is CSVKAAGSYEQYF. CDR3 DNA: TGCAGCGTAAAGGCCGCGGGGTCCTACGAGCAGTACTTC.

The V gene is TRBV19, the J gene TRBJ1-4; 7 nucleotides agree with TRBD1. CDR1 LNHDA and CDR2 SQIVND come from the germline V gene (reference sequence). Germline trimming cut 4 bases from V and 8 bases from J; bases unmatched to any gene: 4. CDR3 size: 13 residues. The CDR3 nucleotides are TGTGCCAGTAGTAGAACAGGGGAGGAAAAACTGTTTTTT. Translation: CASSRTGEEKLFF.

The chain carries TRBV5-1 and TRBJ1-6; no definite D call. V dropped 0 bases and J dropped 7 bases, with 14 bases sitting between them. Per the germline V gene, CDR1 is SGHRS and CDR2 is YFSETQ. The CDR3 length is 16 residues. The CDR3 region has the DNA TGCGCCAGCAGCTTGGATCCGGGATCCTCAAATTCACCCCTCCACTTT. Translation gives CASSLDPGSSNSPLHF.

V is TRBV29-1 and J is TRBJ2-7; D is perhaps TRBD1 (5 bases). Germline V gives CDR1 SQVTM, CDR2 ANQGSEA. This CDR3 is built from 11 residues. The ends were cut back, 5 bases at V and 7 bases at J, with 12 bases in the middle. The DNA of the CDR3 is TGCAGCGTTAGGGGTTCGGGTGAGCAGTACTTC. It specifies CSVRGSGEQYF.

This clone was observed once. This chain joins TRBV2 and TRBJ2-3; D perhaps matches TRBD2 (5 bases). The CDR3 consists of 11 residues. The germline V gene has CDR1 SNHLY and CDR2 FYNNEI. The V gene lost 6 bases and the J gene lost 10 bases, with 11 bases spanning the gap. The CDR3, as DNA: TGTGCCAGCAGAACTGGGAGTGCGCAGTATTTT. Protein product: CASRTGSAQYF.

The rearrangement links TRBV6-6 to TRBJ1-1; D gene unclear. Trimming pared 5 bases from V and 3 bases from J, leaving 10 bases between. The CDR3 totals 13 residues. Per germline, CDR1 MNHNY and CDR2 SVGAGI (reference sequence). The CDR3 bases are TGTGCCAGCAGTAGGCCTGCGGACACTGAAGCTTTCTTT. It specifies CASSRPADTEAFF.

The chain recombines TRBV12-3 or TRBV12-4 with TRBJ1-3, with no clear D. The CDR3 has 13 amino acids. Trimming removed 3 bases from V and 2 bases from J, with 5 bases in between. In DNA form, the CDR3 reads TGTGCCAGCAGTTTGGCAGCTGGAAACACCATATATTTT. This codes for CASSLAAGNTIYF.

This clone was counted only a few times. The V call is TRBV2, the J call TRBJ1-5; D might be TRBD1 (5 bases). The germline V gene encodes CDR1 SNHLY and CDR2 FYNNEI. The V and J ends lost 7 bases and 4 bases respectively, with 14 bases between them. The CDR3 length is 14 residues. For the CDR3, the DNA is TGTGCCAGCAAGGCGGACAAGCGTAATCAGCCCCAGCATTTT. Translated, it gives CASKADKRNQPQHF. Supplemented by reference TRBV2 and TRBJ1-5, the full variable domain reads EPEVTQTPSHQVTQMGQEVILRCVPISNHLYFYWYRQILGQKVEFLVSFYNNEISEKSEIFDDQFSVERPDGSNFTLKIRSTKLEDSAMYFCASKADKRNQPQHFGDGTRLSIL.